These T cell receptor beta chains were read from a single sample in a study of siplizumab effects on memory and regulatory T cells. Assay used: immunoSEQ multiplex PCR; TCRdb lists only in-frame clones, some missing. Here the sample spans more than 90,000 clones, around 94% being singletons. What was sequenced was non-Treg CD4+ T cells sorted from blood. The receptors come from a human donor in good health. Both conserved end residues are part of each CDR3. Fields, in order: J gene, V gene, D gene, clone size, CDR3 length, CDR3 protein, CDR3 DNA. A D gene is named only where the DNA matches it firmly. Size values are once, few and many counts, or a class for expanded clones, and some rows have none.

j_gene: TRBJ1-2; v_gene: TRBV5-4; d_gene: TRBD1; abundance: .; len: 15; CDR3aa: CASSSDRGSSYGYTF; CDR3nt: TGTGCCAGCAGCTCGGACAGGGGATCAAGCTATGGCTACACCTTC
j_gene: TRBJ1-4; v_gene: TRBV27; d_gene: .; abundance: .; len: 15; CDR3aa: CASSFSPIIGEKLFF; CDR3nt: TGTGCCAGCAGTTTTTCGCCAATAATAGGTGAAAAACTGTTTTTT
j_gene: TRBJ1-4; v_gene: TRBV18; d_gene: .; abundance: .; len: 13; CDR3aa: CASSEEFSEKLFF; CDR3nt: TGTGCCAGCTCGGAAGAGTTTAGTGAAAAACTGTTTTTT
j_gene: TRBJ1-2; v_gene: TRBV7-2; d_gene: .; abundance: once; len: 13; CDR3aa: CASSLASSTPYTF; CDR3nt: TGTGCCAGCAGCTTAGCGTCGTCAACTCCCTACACCTTC
j_gene: TRBJ1-2; v_gene: TRBV5-1; d_gene: TRBD1; abundance: once; len: 16; CDR3aa: CASSPTSFGQGGGYTF; CDR3nt: TGCGCCAGCAGCCCAACCTCCTTTGGACAGGGGGGGGGCTACACCTTC
j_gene: TRBJ2-7; v_gene: TRBV5-1; d_gene: .; abundance: .; len: 13; CDR3aa: CASSQDGAYEQYF; CDR3nt: TGCGCCAGCAGCCAGGACGGAGCCTACGAGCAGTACTTC
j_gene: TRBJ2-7; v_gene: TRBV6-1; d_gene: TRBD1; abundance: .; len: 14; CDR3aa: CASRGQRLSYEQYF; CDR3nt: TGTGCCAGCAGGGGACAGAGGCTCTCCTACGAGCAGTACTTC
j_gene: TRBJ1-4; v_gene: TRBV6-5; d_gene: .; abundance: .; len: 13; CDR3aa: CASGVREYEKLFF; CDR3nt: TGTGCCAGCGGAGTTAGGGAGTATGAAAAACTGTTTTTT
j_gene: TRBJ1-1; v_gene: TRBV5-1; d_gene: .; abundance: .; len: 13; CDR3aa: CASSFNEDTEAFF; CDR3nt: TGCGCCAGCAGCTTTAATGAGGACACTGAAGCTTTCTTT
j_gene: TRBJ1-1; v_gene: TRBV20-1; d_gene: .; abundance: few; len: 11; CDR3aa: CSARGDTEAFF; CDR3nt: TGCAGTGCCAGAGGGGACACTGAAGCTTTCTTT
j_gene: TRBJ1-5; v_gene: TRBV2; d_gene: TRBD1; abundance: .; len: 14; CDR3aa: CASRAYTGDQPQHF; CDR3nt: TGTGCCAGCAGGGCCTATACAGGGGACCAGCCCCAGCATTTT
j_gene: TRBJ2-3; v_gene: TRBV7-9; d_gene: TRBD1; abundance: .; len: 16; CDR3aa: CASSSSRGLGTDTQYF; CDR3nt: TGTGCCAGCAGCTCATCCAGGGGGCTGGGTACAGATACGCAGTATTTT
j_gene: TRBJ2-5; v_gene: TRBV7-9; d_gene: .; abundance: .; len: 13; CDR3aa: CASSLRGEETQYF; CDR3nt: TGTGCCAGCAGCTTGCGTGGGGAAGAGACCCAGTACTTC
j_gene: TRBJ2-5; v_gene: TRBV5-1; d_gene: .; abundance: once; len: 16; CDR3aa: CASSLGGVSSWETQYF; CDR3nt: TGCGCCAGCAGCTTGGGTGGGGTGAGTTCGTGGGAGACCCAGTACTTC
j_gene: TRBJ2-1; v_gene: TRBV27; d_gene: .; abundance: .; len: 15; CDR3aa: CASSLPGRSYNEQFF; CDR3nt: TGTGCCAGCAGTTTACCGGGTCGCTCCTACAATGAGCAGTTCTTC
j_gene: TRBJ2-1; v_gene: TRBV29-1; d_gene: TRBD2; abundance: few; len: 15; CDR3aa: CSATAASGRYNEQFF; CDR3nt: TGCAGCGCTACTGCAGCTAGCGGGAGGTACAATGAGCAGTTCTTC
j_gene: TRBJ1-2; v_gene: TRBV2; d_gene: TRBD1; abundance: .; len: 14; CDR3aa: CASSDDRVDYGYTF; CDR3nt: TGTGCCAGCAGCGATGACAGGGTGGACTATGGCTACACCTTC
j_gene: TRBJ1-4; v_gene: TRBV18; d_gene: .; abundance: .; len: 15; CDR3aa: CASSSGRSTNEKLFF; CDR3nt: TGTGCCAGCTCCTCGGGGAGGTCAACTAATGAAAAACTGTTTTTT
j_gene: TRBJ2-7; v_gene: TRBV5-1; d_gene: TRBD2; abundance: once; len: 14; CDR3aa: CASSAGLVSYEQYF; CDR3nt: TGCGCCAGCAGCGCCGGACTAGTTTCCTACGAGCAGTACTTC
j_gene: TRBJ1-1; v_gene: TRBV28; d_gene: TRBD1; abundance: .; len: 12; CDR3aa: CASSSDRVEAFF; CDR3nt: TGTGCCAGCAGTTCAGACAGGGTCGAAGCTTTCTTT
j_gene: TRBJ1-3; v_gene: TRBV30; d_gene: .; abundance: .; len: 15; CDR3aa: CAWEPGTQPGHTIYF; CDR3nt: TGTGCCTGGGAACCCGGGACACAGCCGGGACACACCATATATTTT
j_gene: TRBJ1-1; v_gene: TRBV5-1; d_gene: .; abundance: .; len: 13; CDR3aa: CASSLEMNTEAFF; CDR3nt: TGCGCCAGCAGCTTGGAAATGAACACTGAAGCTTTCTTT
j_gene: TRBJ2-3; v_gene: TRBV5-4; d_gene: TRBD2; abundance: .; len: 15; CDR3aa: CASSGELATSDTQYF; CDR3nt: TGTGCCAGCAGCGGAGAACTAGCGACCTCAGATACGCAGTATTTT
j_gene: TRBJ2-7; v_gene: TRBV7-2; d_gene: .; abundance: .; len: 16; CDR3aa: CASSLVPEFTLLEQYF; CDR3nt: TGTGCCAGCAGCTTAGTTCCGGAGTTTACGTTATTGGAGCAGTACTTC
j_gene: TRBJ2-2; v_gene: TRBV7-2; d_gene: .; abundance: .; len: 15; CDR3aa: CASSRGRRNTGELFF; CDR3nt: TGTGCCAGCAGCCGTGGACGGAGGAACACCGGGGAGCTGTTTTTT
j_gene: TRBJ2-7; v_gene: TRBV7-6; d_gene: TRBD2; abundance: once; len: 15; CDR3aa: CASRPLHGTSFRPYF; CDR3nt: TGTGCCAGCAGACCTCTACATGGGACTAGCTTTCGGCCGTACTTC
j_gene: TRBJ2-1; v_gene: TRBV7-2; d_gene: TRBD2; abundance: .; len: 13; CDR3aa: CASSFIREGEQFF; CDR3nt: TGTGCCAGCAGCTTCATCAGGGAGGGTGAGCAGTTCTTC
j_gene: TRBJ2-7; v_gene: TRBV28; d_gene: TRBD2; abundance: .; len: 15; CDR3aa: CASSSLAGVFHEQYF; CDR3nt: TGTGCCAGCTCCTCTCTAGCGGGAGTATTCCACGAGCAGTACTTC